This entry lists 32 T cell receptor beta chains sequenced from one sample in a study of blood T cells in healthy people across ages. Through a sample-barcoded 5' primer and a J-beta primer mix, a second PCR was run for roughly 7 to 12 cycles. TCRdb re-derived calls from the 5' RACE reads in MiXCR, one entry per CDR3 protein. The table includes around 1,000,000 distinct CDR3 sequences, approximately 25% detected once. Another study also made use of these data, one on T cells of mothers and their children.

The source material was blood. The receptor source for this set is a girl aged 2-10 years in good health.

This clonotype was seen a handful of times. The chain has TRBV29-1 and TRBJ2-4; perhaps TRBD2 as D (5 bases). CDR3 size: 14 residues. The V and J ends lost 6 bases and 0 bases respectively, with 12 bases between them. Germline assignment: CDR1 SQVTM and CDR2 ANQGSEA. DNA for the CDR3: TGCAGCGTCCTGACTACCGAAGCCAAAAACATTCAGTACTTC. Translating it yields CSVLTTEAKNIQYF.

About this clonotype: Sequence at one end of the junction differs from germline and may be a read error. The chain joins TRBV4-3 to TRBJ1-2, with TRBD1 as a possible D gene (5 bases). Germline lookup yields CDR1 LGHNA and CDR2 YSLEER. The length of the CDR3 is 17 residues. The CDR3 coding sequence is TGCGTCAGCAGCCAAGATATGGGGCTCCAGGGAAACTATGGCTACACCTTC. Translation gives CVSSQDMGLQGNYGYTF.

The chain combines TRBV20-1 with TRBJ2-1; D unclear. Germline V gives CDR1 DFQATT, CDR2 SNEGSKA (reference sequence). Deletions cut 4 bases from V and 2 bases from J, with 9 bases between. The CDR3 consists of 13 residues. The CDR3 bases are TGCAGTGCTAAGGAAGCCACCTACAATGAGCAGTTCTTC. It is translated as CSAKEATYNEQFF.

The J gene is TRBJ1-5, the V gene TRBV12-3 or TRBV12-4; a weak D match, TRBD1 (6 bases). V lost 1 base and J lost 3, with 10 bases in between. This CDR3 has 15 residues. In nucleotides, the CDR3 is TGTGCCAGCAGTTTAGGGGACACCTTCAATCAGCCCCAGCATTTT. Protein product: CASSLGDTFNQPQHF.

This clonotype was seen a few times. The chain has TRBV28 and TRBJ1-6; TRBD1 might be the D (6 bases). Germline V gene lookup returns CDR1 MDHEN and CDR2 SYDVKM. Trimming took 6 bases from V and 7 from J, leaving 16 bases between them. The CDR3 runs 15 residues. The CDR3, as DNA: TGTGCCAGCAGCTCTTACAGGGCTCTGAATTCACCCCTCCACTTT. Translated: CASSSYRALNSPLHF.

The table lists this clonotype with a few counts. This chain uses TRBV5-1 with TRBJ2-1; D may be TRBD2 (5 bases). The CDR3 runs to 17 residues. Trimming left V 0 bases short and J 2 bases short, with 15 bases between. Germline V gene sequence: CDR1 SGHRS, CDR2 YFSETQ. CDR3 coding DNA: TGCGCCAGCAGCTTGGGCCCCGGACTCGGGCCCTACAATGAGCAGTTCTTC. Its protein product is CASSLGPGLGPYNEQFF.

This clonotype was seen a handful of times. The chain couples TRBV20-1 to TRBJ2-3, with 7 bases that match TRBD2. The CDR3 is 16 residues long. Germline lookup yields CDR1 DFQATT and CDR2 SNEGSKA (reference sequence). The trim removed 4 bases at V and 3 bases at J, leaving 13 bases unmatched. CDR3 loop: CSAKGRGSLMTDTQYF. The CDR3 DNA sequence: TGCAGTGCTAAAGGGCGGGGGTCCCTCATGACAGATACGCAGTATTTT.

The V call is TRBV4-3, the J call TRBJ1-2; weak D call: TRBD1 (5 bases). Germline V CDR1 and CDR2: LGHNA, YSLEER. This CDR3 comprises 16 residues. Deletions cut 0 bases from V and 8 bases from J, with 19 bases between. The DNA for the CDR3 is TGCGCCAGCAGCCAAGATCGGGCAAGGGGCGCGGTAGGCTACACCTTC. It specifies CASSQDRARGAVGYTF.

CDR3 sequence: CASSPELAGGRFYEQYF. The CDR3 nucleotides are TGTGCCAGCAGCCCAGAGCTAGCGGGGGGCCGCTTCTACGAGCAGTACTTC. The chain has TRBV11-2 and TRBJ2-5; TRBD2 aligns across 11 bases. The J call is uncertain, as TRBJ2-7 better fits the DNA end. Germline V gene sequence: CDR1 SGHAT, CDR2 FQNNGV. The CDR3 is 17 residues long.

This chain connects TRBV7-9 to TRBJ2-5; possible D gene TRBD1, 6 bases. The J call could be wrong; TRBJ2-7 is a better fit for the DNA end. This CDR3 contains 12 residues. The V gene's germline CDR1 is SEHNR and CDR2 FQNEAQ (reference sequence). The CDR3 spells CASSIQGDEQYF. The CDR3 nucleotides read TGTGCCAGCAGCATACAGGGAGACGAGCAGTACTTC.

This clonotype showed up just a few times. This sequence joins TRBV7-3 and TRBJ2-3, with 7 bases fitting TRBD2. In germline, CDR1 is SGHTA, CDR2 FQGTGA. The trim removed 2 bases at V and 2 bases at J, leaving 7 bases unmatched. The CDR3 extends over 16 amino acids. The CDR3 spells CASSLLSGEATDTQYF. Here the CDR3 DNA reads TGTGCCAGCAGCTTACTGAGCGGGGAAGCCACAGATACGCAGTATTTT. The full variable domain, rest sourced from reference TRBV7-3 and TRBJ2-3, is GAGVSQTPSNKVTEKGKYVELRCDPISGHTALYWYRQSLGQGPEFLIYFQGTGAADDSGLPNDRFFAVRPEGSVSTLKIQRTERGDSAVYLCASSLLSGEATDTQYFGPGTRLTVL.

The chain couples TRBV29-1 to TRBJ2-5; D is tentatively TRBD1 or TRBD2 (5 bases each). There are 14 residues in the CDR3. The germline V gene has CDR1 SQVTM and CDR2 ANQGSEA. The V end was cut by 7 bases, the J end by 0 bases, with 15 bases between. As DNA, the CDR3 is TGCAGCGGCCTAGGGGAGCGAAACCAAGAGACCCAGTACTTC. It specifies CSGLGERNQETQYF.

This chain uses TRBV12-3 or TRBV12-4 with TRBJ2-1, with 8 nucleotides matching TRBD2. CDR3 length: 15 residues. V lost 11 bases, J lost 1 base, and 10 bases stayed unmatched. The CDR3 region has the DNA TGTGCCTCGGTAGAATTAGCGGGATCCTACAATGAGCAGTTCTTC. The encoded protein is CASVELAGSYNEQFF.

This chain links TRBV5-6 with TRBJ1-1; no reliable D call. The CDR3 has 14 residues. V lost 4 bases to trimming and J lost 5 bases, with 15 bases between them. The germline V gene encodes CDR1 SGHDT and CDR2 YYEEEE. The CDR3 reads CASSLGRPPTEAFF. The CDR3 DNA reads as TGTGCCAGCAGCCTTGGGCGCCCACCAACTGAAGCTTTCTTT.

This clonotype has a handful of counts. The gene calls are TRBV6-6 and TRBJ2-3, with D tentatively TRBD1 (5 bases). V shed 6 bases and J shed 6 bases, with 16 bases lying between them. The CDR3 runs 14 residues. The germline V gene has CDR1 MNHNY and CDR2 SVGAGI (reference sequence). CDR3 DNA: TGTGCCAGCAGGATTCTGACAGCAGGGGATACGCAGTATTTT. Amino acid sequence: CASRILTAGDTQYF.

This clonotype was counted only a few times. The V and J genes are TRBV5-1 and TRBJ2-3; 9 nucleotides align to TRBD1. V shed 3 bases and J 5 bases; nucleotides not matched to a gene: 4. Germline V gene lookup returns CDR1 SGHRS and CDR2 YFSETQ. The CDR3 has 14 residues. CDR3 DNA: TGCGCCAGCAGCTCGGACAGGGGACGAGATACGCAGTATTTT. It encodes CASSSDRGRDTQYF.

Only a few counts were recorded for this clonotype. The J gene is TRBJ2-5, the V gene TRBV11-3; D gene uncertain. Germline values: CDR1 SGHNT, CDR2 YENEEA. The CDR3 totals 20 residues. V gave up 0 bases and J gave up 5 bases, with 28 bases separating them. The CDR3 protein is CASSLDLPLEPGPSRETQYF. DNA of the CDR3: TGTGCCAGCAGCTTAGATCTCCCCCTGGAACCCGGTCCGTCTAGGGAGACCCAGTACTTC.

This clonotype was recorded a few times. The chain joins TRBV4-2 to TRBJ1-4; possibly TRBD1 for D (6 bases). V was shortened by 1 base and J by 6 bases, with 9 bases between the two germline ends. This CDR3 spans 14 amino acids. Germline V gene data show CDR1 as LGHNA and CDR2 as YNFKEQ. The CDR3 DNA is TGTGCCAGCAGCCAAGGACAGGTTGATGAAAAACTGTTTTTT. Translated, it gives CASSQGQVDEKLFF.

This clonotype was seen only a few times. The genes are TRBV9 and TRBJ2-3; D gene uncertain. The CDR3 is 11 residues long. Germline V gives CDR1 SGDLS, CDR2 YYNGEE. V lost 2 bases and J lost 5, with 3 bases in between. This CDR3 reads CASSVKDTQYF. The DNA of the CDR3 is TGTGCCAGCAGCGTGAAAGATACGCAGTATTTT.

The CDR3 loop reads CASSLVPGPSIDEQFF. In nucleotides, the CDR3 is TGTGCCAGCAGCTTGGTACCGGGACCGTCAATCGATGAGCAGTTCTTC. The V gene is TRBV7-3, the J gene TRBJ2-5; D may correspond to TRBD1 or TRBD2 (5 bases each). The end of the DNA is better explained by TRBJ2-1, so the J call may be wrong. Germline V lookup: CDR1 SGHTA, CDR2 FQGTGA. The CDR3 loop spans 16 amino acids.

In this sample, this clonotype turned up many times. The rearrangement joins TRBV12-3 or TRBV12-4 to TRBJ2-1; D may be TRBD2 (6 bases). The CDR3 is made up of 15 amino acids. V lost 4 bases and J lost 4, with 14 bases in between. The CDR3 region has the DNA TGTGCCAGCAGTTCTGGCCAGCGGGCGTACAATGAGCAGTTCTTC. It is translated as CASSSGQRAYNEQFF.

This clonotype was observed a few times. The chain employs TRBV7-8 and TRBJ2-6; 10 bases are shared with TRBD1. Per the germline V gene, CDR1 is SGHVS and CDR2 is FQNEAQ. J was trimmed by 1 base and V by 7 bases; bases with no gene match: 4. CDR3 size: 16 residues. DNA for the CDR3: TGTGCCAGCAAGACAGGGGGCCTATCTGGGGCCAACGTCCTGACTTTC. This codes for CASKTGGLSGANVLTF.

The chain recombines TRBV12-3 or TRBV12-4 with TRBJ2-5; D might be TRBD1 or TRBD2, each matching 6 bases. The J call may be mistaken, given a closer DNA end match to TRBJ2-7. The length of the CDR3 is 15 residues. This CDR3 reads CASSPRGGRLYEQYF. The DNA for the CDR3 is TGTGCCAGCAGTCCCCGTGGGGGGCGCCTCTACGAGCAGTACTTC.

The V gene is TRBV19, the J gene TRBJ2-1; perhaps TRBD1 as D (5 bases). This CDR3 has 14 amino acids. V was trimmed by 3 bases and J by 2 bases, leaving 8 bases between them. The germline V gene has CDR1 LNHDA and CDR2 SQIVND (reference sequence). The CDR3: CASSMIGAYNEQFF. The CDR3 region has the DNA TGTGCCAGTAGTATGATAGGGGCCTACAATGAGCAGTTCTTC.

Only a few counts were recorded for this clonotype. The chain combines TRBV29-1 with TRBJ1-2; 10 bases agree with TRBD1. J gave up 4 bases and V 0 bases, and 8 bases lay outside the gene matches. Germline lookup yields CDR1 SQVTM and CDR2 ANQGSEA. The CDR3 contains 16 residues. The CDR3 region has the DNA TGCAGCGTTGAAGACCCCATGACAGGGGGCGGCTATGGCTACACCTTC. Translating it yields CSVEDPMTGGGYGYTF.

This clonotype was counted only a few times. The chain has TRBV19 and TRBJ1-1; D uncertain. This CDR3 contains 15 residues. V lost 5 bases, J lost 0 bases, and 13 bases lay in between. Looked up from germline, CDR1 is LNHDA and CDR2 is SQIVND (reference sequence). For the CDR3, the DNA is TGTGCCAGTAGTTCCCGGGGAGCGGTGAACACTGAAGCTTTCTTT. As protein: CASSSRGAVNTEAFF.

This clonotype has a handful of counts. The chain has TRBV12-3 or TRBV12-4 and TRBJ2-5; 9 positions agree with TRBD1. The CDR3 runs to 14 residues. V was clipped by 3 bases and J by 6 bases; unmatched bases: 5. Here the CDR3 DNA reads TGTGCCAGCAGTTTTGGGACAGGGAGGAAGACCCAGTACTTC. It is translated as CASSFGTGRKTQYF.

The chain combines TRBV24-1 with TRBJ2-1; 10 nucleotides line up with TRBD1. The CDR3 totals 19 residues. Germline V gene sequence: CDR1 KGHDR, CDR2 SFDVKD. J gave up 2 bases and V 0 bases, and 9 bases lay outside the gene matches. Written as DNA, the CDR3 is TGTGCCACCAGTGATTTGCGGGGACAGGGGAAGGCCACCTACAATGAGCAGTTCTTC. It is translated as CATSDLRGQGKATYNEQFF.

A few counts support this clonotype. The DNA for the CDR3 is TGCAGCGTTGAGACCCTCTCGGGCTACACCTTC. Its translation is CSVETLSGYTF. V usage is TRBV29-1 and J usage is TRBJ1-2; D is unclear. The length of the CDR3 is 11 residues. The V and J ends lost 3 bases and 8 bases respectively, with 10 bases between them. From germline, CDR1 is SQVTM and CDR2 ANQGSEA.

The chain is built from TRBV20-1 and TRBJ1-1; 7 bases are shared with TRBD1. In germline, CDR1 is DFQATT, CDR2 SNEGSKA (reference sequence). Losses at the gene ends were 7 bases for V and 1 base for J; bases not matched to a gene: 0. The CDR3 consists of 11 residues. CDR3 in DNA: TGCAGTGGACAGGGGAACACTGAAGCTTTCTTT. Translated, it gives CSGQGNTEAFF.

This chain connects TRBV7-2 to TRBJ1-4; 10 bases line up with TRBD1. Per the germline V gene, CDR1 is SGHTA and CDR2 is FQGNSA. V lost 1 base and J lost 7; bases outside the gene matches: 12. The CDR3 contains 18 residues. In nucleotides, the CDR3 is TGTGCCAGCAGCTTAGGGTGGGACAGGGGAGAAGTTGGTGAAAAACTGTTTTTT. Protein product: CASSLGWDRGEVGEKLFF. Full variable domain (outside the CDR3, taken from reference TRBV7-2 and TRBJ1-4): GAGVSQSPSNKVTEKGKDVELRCDPISGHTALYWYRQSLGQGLEFLIYFQGNSAPDKSGLPSDRFSAERTGGSVSTLTIQRTQQEDSAVYLCASSLGWDRGEVGEKLFFGSGTQLSVL.

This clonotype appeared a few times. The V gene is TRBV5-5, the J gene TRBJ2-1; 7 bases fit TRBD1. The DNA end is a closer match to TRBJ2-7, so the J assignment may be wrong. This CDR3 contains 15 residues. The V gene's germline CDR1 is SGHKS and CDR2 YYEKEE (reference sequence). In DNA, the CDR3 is TGTGCCAGCAGCCAGATTGGGACAGTAGTGTACGAGCAGTACTTC. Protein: CASSQIGTVVYEQYF.